The 25 T cell receptor beta chains below come from one sample, sequenced in a study of blood T cell repertoires in COVID-19 (dated by TCRdb to the early 2020s). The method was the immunoSEQ multiplex PCR assay. Held by TCRdb, this immuneACCESS table contains in-frame sequences only and omits some clones. Under half of the omission traces to an unresolved V gene where checked; the cause of the rest is unknown. The sample table contains about 170,000 clones; only one count was recorded for approximately 83% of them. The top ten clones comprise roughly a tenth of the sample. Material for sequencing was peripheral blood. These TCRs come from a man in his sixties or seventies with active or convalescent COVID-19.

The V gene is TRBV5-4, the J gene TRBJ2-5; 7 bases map to TRBD1. J lost 2 bases, V lost 0 bases, and 4 bases had no gene match. This CDR3 has 15 residues. Germline lookup yields CDR1 SGHNT and CDR2 YYREEE (reference sequence). The CDR3 nucleotides read TGTGCCAGCAGCTTGGACAGGGGAAATCAAGAGACCCAGTACTTC. This codes for CASSLDRGNQETQYF.

V and J are TRBV5-4 and TRBJ2-5; 8 bases are a match to TRBD2. This CDR3 region has 18 residues. In germline, CDR1 is SGHNT, CDR2 YYREEE (reference sequence). Germline trimming cut 3 bases from V and 5 bases from J; bases unmatched to any gene: 18. The CDR3 DNA follows: TGTGCCAGCAGCTCTAGGGTTTCGGAGCGGGAGTTAAGGGAGACCCAGTACTTC. The encoded protein is CASSSRVSERELRETQYF. Using reference TRBV5-4 and TRBJ2-5 for the parts outside the CDR3, the full variable domain is ETGVTQSPTHLIKTRGQQVTLRCSSQSGHNTVSWYQQALGQGPQFIFQYYREEENGRGNFPPRFSGLQFPNYSSELNVNALELDDSALYLCASSSRVSERELRETQYFGPGTRLLVL.

The V gene is TRBV4-1, the J gene TRBJ2-2, with D maybe TRBD2 (7 bases). Germline CDR1 is MGHRA and CDR2 is YSYEKL. The CDR3 length is 20 residues. Deletions cut 0 bases from V and 3 bases from J, with 23 bases between. In DNA form, the CDR3 reads TGCGCCAGCAGCCAAGATCCCGGGGAGGGGGGCCCTTTAGACACCGGGGAGCTGTTTTTT. Amino acids: CASSQDPGEGGPLDTGELFF.

The CDR3 region is CASSEVGETQYF. The DNA for the CDR3 is TGTGCCAGCAGTGAAGTCGGAGAGACCCAGTACTTC. V is TRBV2 and J is TRBJ2-5; no reliable D call. The CDR3 totals 12 residues. From germline, CDR1 is SNHLY and CDR2 FYNNEI. Trimming took off 1 base at V and 4 bases at J, with 4 bases between the two ends. The full variable domain, rest sourced from reference TRBV2 and TRBJ2-5, is EPEVTQTPSHQVTQMGQEVILRCVPISNHLYFYWYRQILGQKVEFLVSFYNNEISEKSEIFDDQFSVERPDGSNFTLKIRSTKLEDSAMYFCASSEVGETQYFGPGTRLLVL.

This chain uses TRBV27 with TRBJ2-3; 8 bases match TRBD1. Germline-derived CDR1 and CDR2 are MNHEY and SMNVEV (reference sequence). J was trimmed by 5 bases and V by 3 bases; bases with no gene match: 7. The CDR3 contains 15 residues. CDR3: CASSFSGQGGDTQYF. The CDR3, as DNA: TGTGCCAGCAGTTTTAGCGGACAGGGTGGAGATACGCAGTATTTT.

J is TRBJ2-1 and V is TRBV10-2; TRBD2 matches at 10 bases. Unmatched junction bases numbered 5, after V lost 6 bases and J lost 6 bases. CDR3 length equals 14 residues. The germline gives CDR1 WSHSY, CDR2 SAAADI. This chain's CDR3 is CASREREGRNEQFF. The CDR3 DNA reads as TGCGCCAGCAGGGAGCGGGAGGGCCGCAATGAGCAGTTCTTC.

The chain couples TRBV7-2 to TRBJ1-1; D might be TRBD1 (5 bases). The V gene's germline CDR1 is SGHTA and CDR2 FQGNSA. The CDR3 sequence is 13 residues long. Trimming pared 5 bases from V and 3 bases from J, leaving 10 bases between. In nucleotides, the CDR3 is TGTGCCAGCAGCACCTCAGGGTACACTGAAGCTTTCTTT. This sequence encodes CASSTSGYTEAFF.

CDR3 region: CAISESRGRGKETQYF. Here the CDR3 DNA reads TGTGCCATCAGTGAGTCTAGGGGGAGGGGAAAAGAGACCCAGTACTTC. The chain recombines TRBV10-3 with TRBJ2-5, with a tentative D call TRBD2 (7 bases). CDR3 size: 16 residues. Deletions cut 0 bases from V and 3 bases from J, with 14 bases between. Germline CDR1 reads ENHRY; CDR2 reads SYGVKD.

The chain's CDR3 is CASSLPSETQYF. CDR3 nucleotide sequence: TGTGCCAGCAGCTTGCCCTCAGAGACCCAGTACTTC. V and J are TRBV5-4 and TRBJ2-5; unclear D gene. Germline assignment: CDR1 SGHNT and CDR2 YYREEE (reference sequence). The CDR3 covers 12 residues. Trimming pared 1 base from V and 4 bases from J, leaving 5 bases between.

V and J are TRBV20-1 and TRBJ1-2; D possibly corresponds to TRBD1 (6 bases). The CDR3 spans 14 residues. Germline values: CDR1 DFQATT, CDR2 SNEGSKA (reference sequence). V was shortened by 3 bases and J by 8 bases, with 19 bases between the two germline ends. The CDR3 DNA follows: TGCAGTGCTAGTCCACAGGGAGCCCTTTGGGGCTACACCTTC. It is translated as CSASPQGALWGYTF.

The V gene is TRBV9, the J gene TRBJ2-3, with 8 bases lining up with TRBD2. Per the germline V gene, CDR1 is SGDLS and CDR2 is YYNGEE. Trimming at V came to 2 bases and at J to 8 bases, leaving 7 bases not matched to a gene. The CDR3 contains 14 residues. The CDR3, as DNA: TGTGCCAGCAGCGTCAGCGGGAGAGAGACTACGCAGTATTTT. Its translation: CASSVSGRETTQYF.

The gene calls are TRBV30 and TRBJ1-6; D perhaps matches TRBD1 (6 bases). Deletions cut 0 bases from V and 6 bases from J, with 15 bases between. This CDR3 is 16 amino acids long. Germline V gene data show CDR1 as GTSNPN and CDR2 as SVGIG (reference sequence). The CDR3 DNA reads TGTGCCTGGAGTGTGAACAGGGCCAAGGGTAATTCACCCCTCCACTTT. This encodes CAWSVNRAKGNSPLHF.

V and J are TRBV18 and TRBJ2-3; tentative D call: TRBD2 (6 bases). The germline V gene encodes CDR1 KGHSH and CDR2 LQKENI. The CDR3 length is 15 residues. V was trimmed by 6 bases and J by 0 bases, leaving 13 bases between them. The CDR3 nucleotides are TGTGCCAGCTCTGCGGGGCAGCCTAGCACAGATACGCAGTATTTT. Its translation is CASSAGQPSTDTQYF.

This chain connects TRBV19 to TRBJ2-4; maybe TRBD1 (6 bases). Germline CDR1 LNHDA, CDR2 SQIVND (reference sequence). Trimming took off 1 base at V and 0 bases at J, with 13 bases between the two ends. The CDR3 extends over 17 amino acids. Here the CDR3 reads CASSIAPQGIAKNIQYF. The CDR3 nucleotides read TGTGCCAGTAGTATAGCCCCTCAGGGGATAGCCAAAAACATTCAGTACTTC.

This clone appeared once. The chain couples TRBV12-3 or TRBV12-4 to TRBJ2-1; 9 bases line up with TRBD2. CDR3 length: 12 residues. With V trimmed by 6 bases and J by 15 bases, 9 bases remained unmatched. This chain's CDR3 is CASRPTAGGLFF. CDR3 nucleotides: TGTGCCAGCAGGCCGACGGCGGGAGGGCTGTTCTTC.

The rearrangement uses TRBV19 and TRBJ1-2, with a weak D call TRBD1 (5 bases). Trimming removed 5 bases at V and 4 bases at J, with 20 bases between. This CDR3 is built from 16 residues. Germline values: CDR1 LNHDA, CDR2 SQIVND (reference sequence). In nucleotides, the CDR3 is TGTGCCAGTAGTCCTACAGTGGGGCGGAGCTTCTATGGCTACACCTTC. Protein: CASSPTVGRSFYGYTF.

The chain links TRBV11-2 to TRBJ2-3, with D maybe TRBD1 (6 bases). Trimming removed 6 bases at V and 0 bases at J, with 13 bases between. Germline V gene sequence: CDR1 SGHAT, CDR2 FQNNGV. The CDR3 loop spans 15 amino acids. The CDR3 DNA is TGTGCCAGCAGTCGGACAGCGAGTAGCACAGATACGCAGTATTTT. As protein: CASSRTASSTDTQYF. The variable domain in full, completed from reference TRBV11-2 and TRBJ2-3, reads EAGVAQSPRYKIIEKRQSVAFWCNPISGHATLYWYQQILGQGPKLLIQFQNNGVVDDSQLPKDRFSAERLKGVDSTLKIQPAKLEDSAVYLCASSRTASSTDTQYFGPGTRLTVL.

J is TRBJ2-1 and V is TRBV11-2; D remains ambiguous. Germline values: CDR1 SGHAT, CDR2 FQNNGV. This CDR3 has 16 amino acids. V was trimmed by 1 base and J by 0 bases, leaving 10 bases between them. The CDR3 sequence: CASSLGGSRSYNEQFF. CDR3 DNA sequence: TGTGCCAGCAGCTTAGGCGGCAGCCGCTCCTACAATGAGCAGTTCTTC.

The chain combines TRBV18 with TRBJ2-1; 8 bases are shared with TRBD1. The CDR3 is 16 residues long. V lost 2 bases to trimming and J lost 6 bases; unmatched junction nucleotides: 9. Germline CDR1 reads KGHSH; CDR2 reads LQKENI. The DNA of the CDR3 is TGTGCCAGCTCACCAAGTAATCAGGGGGCTAGCAATGAGCAGTTCTTC. Its protein product is CASSPSNQGASNEQFF.

The J gene is TRBJ1-3, the V gene TRBV28, with D possibly being TRBD1 (6 bases). Germline CDR1 is MDHEN and CDR2 is SYDVKM. CDR3 length: 16 amino acids. Between the trimmed V and J ends, which lost 6 bases and 0 bases, there was a span of 15 bases. In DNA, the CDR3 is TGTGCCAGCAGCTCCCGGGAGGGGGACTCTGGAAACACCATATATTTT. It codes for CASSSREGDSGNTIYF.

The rearrangement uses TRBV28 and TRBJ1-2; D is uncertain. Germline V CDR1 and CDR2: MDHEN, SYDVKM. Between the trimmed V and J ends, which lost 1 base and 4 bases, there was a span of 10 bases. This CDR3 has 14 residues. The CDR3 loop is CASSLSPPSYGYTF. DNA of the CDR3: TGTGCCAGCAGTTTATCCCCCCCATCCTATGGCTACACCTTC.

This chain links TRBV5-5 with TRBJ2-6; D is perhaps TRBD2 (6 bases). CDR3 length equals 15 residues. V lost 5 bases and J 2 bases, leaving 11 bases between the germline ends. The germline gives CDR1 SGHKS, CDR2 YYEKEE (reference sequence). CDR3 DNA: TGTGCCAGCAGTTTCACGGGGGCTGGGGCCAACGTCCTGACTTTC. It is translated as CASSFTGAGANVLTF.

This rearrangement joins TRBV5-1 to TRBJ1-4; TRBD1 matches at 11 bases. The CDR3 contains 15 residues. J gave up 7 bases and V 0 bases, and 2 bases lay outside the gene matches. Germline V gene lookup returns CDR1 SGHRS and CDR2 YFSETQ. The CDR3 spells CASSLAGTGGEKLFF. The CDR3 DNA sequence: TGCGCCAGCAGCTTGGCCGGGACAGGGGGTGAAAAACTGTTTTTT.

The CDR3 coding sequence is TGTGCCAGCGACAGGGAGAGGTGGGAGACCCAGTACTTC. It yields the protein CASDRERWETQYF. The gene calls are TRBV5-8 and TRBJ2-5; 7 bases agree with TRBD1. CDR1 and CDR2 (germline): SGHTS, YDEGEE. This CDR3 is 13 amino acids long. Losses at the gene ends were 7 bases for V and 5 bases for J; bases not matched to a gene: 8. The full variable domain, rest sourced from reference TRBV5-8 and TRBJ2-5, is EAGVTQSPTHLIKTRGQQATLRCSPISGHTSVYWYQQALGLGLQFLLWYDEGEERNRGNFPPRFSGRQFPNYSSELNVNALELEDSALYLCASDRERWETQYFGPGTRLLVL.

The rearrangement links TRBV19 to TRBJ1-5; D not resolved. Trimming shortened V by 6 bases and J by 7 bases, and 13 bases separated the two germline ends. The CDR3 runs to 13 residues. Germline-derived CDR1 and CDR2 are LNHDA and SQIVND (reference sequence). The CDR3: CASRGARGQPQHF. CDR3 in DNA: TGTGCCAGTAGAGGAGCGCGGGGACAGCCCCAGCATTTT.